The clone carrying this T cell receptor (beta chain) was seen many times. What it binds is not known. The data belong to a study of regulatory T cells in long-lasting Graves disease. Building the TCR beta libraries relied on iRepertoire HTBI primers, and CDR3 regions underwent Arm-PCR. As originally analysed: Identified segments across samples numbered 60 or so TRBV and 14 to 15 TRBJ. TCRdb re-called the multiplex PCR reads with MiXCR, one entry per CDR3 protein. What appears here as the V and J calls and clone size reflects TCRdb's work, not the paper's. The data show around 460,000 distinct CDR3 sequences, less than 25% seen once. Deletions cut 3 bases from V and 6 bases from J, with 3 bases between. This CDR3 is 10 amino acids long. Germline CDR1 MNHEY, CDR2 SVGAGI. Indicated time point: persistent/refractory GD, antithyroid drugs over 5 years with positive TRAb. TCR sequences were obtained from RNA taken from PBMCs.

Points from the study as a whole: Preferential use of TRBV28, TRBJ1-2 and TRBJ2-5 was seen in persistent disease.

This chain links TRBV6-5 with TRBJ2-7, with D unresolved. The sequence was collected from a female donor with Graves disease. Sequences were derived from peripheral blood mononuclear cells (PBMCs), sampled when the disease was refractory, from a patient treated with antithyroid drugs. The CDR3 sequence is CASSYPEQYF. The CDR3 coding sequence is TGTGCCAGCAGTTATCCCGAGCAGTACTTC.